These 19 T cell receptor beta chains originate from one sample sequenced in a study of blood T cells in healthy people across ages. The second PCR ran roughly 6 to 11 cycles with a sample-barcoded 5' primer and J-beta primers. Using its own MiXCR run on the 5' RACE reads, TCRdb lists one record per CDR3 protein. Of approximately 800,000 distinct CDR3 sequences listed, 25% are singletons. These data also formed part of another study, on T cells of mothers and their children.

Sequenced material: blood. The receptors come from a boy between 10 and 17 years old in good health.

In this sample, this clonotype turned up a few times. This sequence joins TRBV7-2 and TRBJ2-5; D is undetermined. Trimming removed 5 bases from V and 5 bases from J, with 15 bases in between. The CDR3 sequence is 14 residues long. Germline values: CDR1 SGHTA, CDR2 FQGNSA. The CDR3 loop reads CASSPSQDRETQYF. The DNA for the CDR3 is TGTGCCAGCAGCCCGAGTCAGGATCGCGAGACCCAGTACTTC.

The CDR3 spells CASSRRGGGKYEQYF. CDR3 nucleotide sequence: TGTGCCAGCAGCCGCCGGGGAGGGGGAAAGTACGAGCAGTACTTC. The chain is built from TRBV7-2 and TRBJ2-5; possibly TRBD2 for D (7 bases). TRBJ2-7 matches the DNA end more closely, so the J call is doubtful. This CDR3 spans 15 amino acids. Germline V gives CDR1 SGHTA, CDR2 FQGNSA.

This clonotype occurred a few times. The chain joins TRBV5-4 to TRBJ2-1; 7 bases are a match to TRBD2. Germline CDR1 SGHNT, CDR2 YYREEE (reference sequence). This CDR3 has 15 residues. V was pared by 2 bases and J by 6 bases, with 8 bases of the junction left unmatched. CDR3 in DNA: TGTGCCAGCAGCTTACGACTAGCACGGGGCAATGAGCAGTTCTTC. Protein product: CASSLRLARGNEQFF. The whole variable domain, filled in from reference TRBV5-4 and TRBJ2-1, reads ETGVTQSPTHLIKTRGQQVTLRCSSQSGHNTVSWYQQALGQGPQFIFQYYREEENGRGNFPPRFSGLQFPNYSSELNVNALELDDSALYLCASSLRLARGNEQFFGPGTRLTVL.

Comment on this clonotype: The junction departs from the called germline gene at one end, perhaps through a read error. The chain recombines TRBV19 with TRBJ1-4; D not resolved. Looked up from germline, CDR1 is LNHDA and CDR2 is SQIVND (reference sequence). This CDR3 spans 15 amino acids. This chain's CDR3 is CANSETAATNEKLFF. CDR3 coding DNA: TGTGCCAATAGTGAAACAGCCGCAACTAATGAAAAACTGTTTTTT.

This clonotype was detected only a few times. This chain uses TRBV2 with TRBJ1-4; D is unresolved. The CDR3 contains 10 residues. From germline, CDR1 is SNHLY and CDR2 FYNNEI. V lost 6 bases to trimming and J lost 7 bases, with 3 bases between them. The chain's CDR3 is CASRIEKLFF. In DNA form, the CDR3 reads TGTGCCAGCAGGATTGAAAAACTGTTTTTT. Full variable domain (rest looked up from reference TRBV2 and TRBJ1-4): EPEVTQTPSHQVTQMGQEVILRCVPISNHLYFYWYRQILGQKVEFLVSFYNNEISEKSEIFDDQFSVERPDGSNFTLKIRSTKLEDSAMYFCASRIEKLFFGSGTQLSVL.

The chain recombines TRBV4-3 with TRBJ2-1; D not resolved. Germline V CDR1 and CDR2: LGHNA, YSLEER. The CDR3 is 16 residues long. Trimming removed 3 bases from V and 0 bases from J, with 12 bases in between. The CDR3 DNA follows: TGCGCCAGCAGCCAGGGTTACCAGAGCTCCTACAATGAGCAGTTCTTC. Amino acid sequence: CASSQGYQSSYNEQFF.

This clonotype was observed many times. The rearrangement uses TRBV27 and TRBJ1-4; 11 bases are a match to TRBD1. V was clipped by 5 bases and J by 7 bases; unmatched bases: 6. Germline V lookup: CDR1 MNHEY, CDR2 SMNVEV (reference sequence). The CDR3 runs to 15 residues. The CDR3, as DNA: TGTGCCAGCAGTCTCCTCGGGACAGGGGGTGAAAAACTGTTTTTT. Its protein product is CASSLLGTGGEKLFF.

This clonotype was seen a handful of times. This chain uses TRBV4-3 with TRBJ2-5; tentative D call: TRBD2 (5 bases). The CDR3 consists of 15 residues. Germline V gene data show CDR1 as LGHNA and CDR2 as YSLEER. V was trimmed by 0 bases and J by 2 bases, leaving 10 bases between them. CDR3 residues: CASSQDASPQETQYF. In nucleotides, the CDR3 is TGCGCCAGCAGCCAAGATGCTAGCCCGCAAGAGACCCAGTACTTC.

The rearrangement joins TRBV7-9 to TRBJ2-3; D might be TRBD1 (5 bases). The V end was cut by 5 bases, the J end by 0 bases, with 9 bases between. Germline V CDR1 and CDR2: SEHNR, FQNEAQ (reference sequence). The CDR3 is 14 residues long. CDR3 coding DNA: TGTGCCAGCAGCCCTCCAGGGAGCACAGATACGCAGTATTTT. It codes for CASSPPGSTDTQYF.

This rearrangement joins TRBV20-1 to TRBJ2-5; D tentatively fits TRBD1 or TRBD2 (5 bases each). V was shortened by 1 base and J by 10 bases, with 19 bases between the two germline ends. The CDR3 spans 14 residues. CDR1 and CDR2 (germline): DFQATT, SNEGSKA (reference sequence). The CDR3 sequence: CSARVTGQGVSQYF. As DNA, the CDR3 is TGCAGTGCTAGAGTGACCGGGCAGGGAGTCAGCCAGTACTTC.

This clonotype was seen a few times. This sequence joins TRBV15 and TRBJ2-1; 9 nucleotides align to TRBD2. Germline V lookup: CDR1 LNHNV, CDR2 YYDKDF (reference sequence). The J segment lost 5 bases and the V segment lost 1 base, leaving 6 bases of the junction unmatched. CDR3 length: 16 residues. The DNA for the CDR3 is TGTGCCACCAGCAGAGTACTAGCGGGCGCCGACAATGAGCAGTTCTTC. Its protein product is CATSRVLAGADNEQFF.

The chain joins TRBV29-1 to TRBJ1-1; 8 bases are shared with TRBD1. The CDR3 is made up of 13 amino acids. In germline, CDR1 is SQVTM, CDR2 ANQGSEA. Germline trimming cut 6 bases from V and 4 bases from J; bases unmatched to any gene: 7. CDR3 protein: CSVHRGSSTEAFF. The DNA of the CDR3 is TGCAGCGTACACAGGGGGAGTTCCACTGAAGCTTTCTTT.

J is TRBJ2-4 and V is TRBV20-1, with a possible D match to TRBD2 (6 bases). CDR1 is DFQATT and CDR2 is SNEGSKA in the germline V gene (reference sequence). V lost 3 bases to trimming and J lost 0 bases, with 12 bases between them. The CDR3 is made up of 15 amino acids. This CDR3 reads CSARLAVLAKNIQYF. Written as DNA, the CDR3 is TGCAGTGCTAGGTTAGCGGTCCTAGCCAAAAACATTCAGTACTTC.

This clonotype was seen a few times. The junction departs from the called germline gene at one end, perhaps through a read error. V gene TRBV7-6 combines with J gene TRBJ2-3; D might be TRBD1 (6 bases). The CDR3 contains 12 residues. The germline gives CDR1 SGHVS, CDR2 FNYEAQ. The CDR3: CASSHPGDRQYF. CDR3 nucleotides: TGTGCCAGCAGCCACCCAGGGGATAGGCAGTATTTT.

This chain connects TRBV7-2 to TRBJ2-4; D is undetermined. Germline assignment: CDR1 SGHTA and CDR2 FQGNSA. CDR3 length equals 14 residues. V was shortened by 1 base and J by 2 bases, with 6 bases between the two germline ends. DNA for the CDR3: TGTGCCAGCAGCTTAGACAGTCCCAAAAACATTCAGTACTTC. This sequence encodes CASSLDSPKNIQYF.

This clonotype was counted only a few times. This chain joins TRBV6-2 or TRBV6-3 and TRBJ2-5; D gene ambiguous. Germline CDR1 MNHEY, CDR2 SVGEGT. There are 12 residues in the CDR3. Trimming removed 7 bases from V and 4 bases from J, with 10 bases in between. CDR3: CASTPWGETQYF. The CDR3 DNA is TGTGCCAGCACCCCCTGGGGAGAGACCCAGTACTTC.

The rearrangement uses TRBV14 and TRBJ1-3; possibly TRBD1 for D (6 bases). Germline V gene lookup returns CDR1 SGHDN and CDR2 FVKESK. The CDR3 contains 13 residues. Trimming left V 4 bases short and J 6 bases short, with 10 bases between. The CDR3 loop reads CASSPGQKNTIYF. DNA for the CDR3: TGTGCCAGCAGCCCAGGACAGAAAAACACCATATATTTT.

This clonotype was seen a few times. This chain connects TRBV28 to TRBJ2-3; no definite D call. Trimming pared 3 bases from V and 4 bases from J, leaving 5 bases between. The CDR3 is 12 residues long. Germline values: CDR1 MDHEN, CDR2 SYDVKM. As DNA, the CDR3 is TGTGCCAGCAGTTTGAACCCAGATACGCAGTATTTT. This encodes CASSLNPDTQYF. The full variable domain, completed using reference TRBV28 and TRBJ2-3, is DVKVTQSSRYLVKRTGEKVFLECVQDMDHENMFWYRQDPGLGLRLIYFSYDVKMKEKGDIPEGYSVSREKKERFSLILESASTNQTSMYLCASSLNPDTQYFGPGTRLTVL.

V gene TRBV15 combines with J gene TRBJ2-3; no firm D call. Germline-derived CDR1 and CDR2 are LNHNV and YYDKDF (reference sequence). Trimming shortened V by 1 base and J by 6 bases, and 11 bases separated the two germline ends. The CDR3 spans 14 residues. The CDR3 is CATSRVSAVDTQYF. CDR3 DNA: TGTGCCACCAGCAGAGTTTCGGCCGTGGATACGCAGTATTTT.